This TCR beta chain comes out of a study of shared clonotypes between healthy human individuals. The data were produced by immunoSEQ multiplex PCR, yet TCRdb's version contains in-frame clones alone and is incomplete. The table has approximately 940,000 clones, over 75% seen once. Germline-derived CDR1 and CDR2 are GTSNPN and SVGIG (reference sequence). This CDR3 spans 16 amino acids. V gave up 0 bases and J gave up 6 bases; unmatched junction bases: 9. This TCR was sampled from a man between 18 and 29 years old in good health. The sequenced material came from memory CD4+ T cells sorted from blood. The subset denotes: CD45RA-negative fraction. The rearrangement uses TRBV30 and TRBJ2-1; 9 bases line up with TRBD1. The CDR3 loop is CAWSVWSGTGINEQFF. The CDR3 coding sequence is TGTGCCTGGAGTGTATGGTCCGGGACAGGGATCAATGAGCAGTTCTTC.